The 29 T cell receptor beta chains below were found in one sample sequenced in a study of T cells in Graves' hyperthyroidism and ophthalmopathy. Amplification of TCR beta CDR3 regions used RNA as the template. The primer set for the first-round RT-PCR of the TCR CDR3 was HTBI. TCRdb passed the multiplex PCR reads through MiXCR, listing each CDR3 protein once. In the table there are about 37,000 distinct CDR3 sequences, around 50% of which are singletons. Sample: blood. The receptors shown here come from a man aged 35 to 55 with Graves' ophthalmopathy.

This clonotype was detected many times. This chain links TRBV4-2 with TRBJ1-1, with D possibly TRBD1 on 5 matching bases. Trimming left V 0 bases short and J 7 bases short, with 15 bases between. The CDR3 is made up of 15 amino acids. From germline, CDR1 is LGHNA and CDR2 YNFKEQ. In DNA form, the CDR3 reads TGTGCCAGCAGCCAAGATCCCGTGGGGGGAGTTGAAGCTTTCTTT. It encodes CASSQDPVGGVEAFF.

Comments on this clonotype: A much larger clone lies a single base off, so this may be a read error. The gene calls are TRBV27 and TRBJ1-1; no reliable D call. The CDR3 contains 13 residues. The germline V gene encodes CDR1 MNHEY and CDR2 SMNVEV (reference sequence). The ends were cut back, 4 bases at V and 4 bases at J, with 10 bases in the middle. DNA for the CDR3: TGTGCCAGCAGTTCCGGGCCTGGCACTGAAGCTTTCTTT. Protein: CASSSGPGTEAFF.

This clonotype was observed many times. The rearrangement links TRBV12-3 or TRBV12-4 to TRBJ1-3; possibly TRBD1 for D (5 bases). The CDR3 sequence is 14 residues long. Trimming cost V 2 bases and J 4 bases, with 9 bases left between them. The CDR3 region has the DNA TGTGCCAGCAGTTTAATCGGGGCGGGAAACACCATATATTTT. Its protein product is CASSLIGAGNTIYF.

This chain's CDR3 is CSASKASLSSGLFADTQYF. In DNA form, the CDR3 reads TGCAGTGCTAGTAAGGCCTCCTTGAGCTCTGGGCTATTCGCAGATACGCAGTATTTT. The J gene is TRBJ2-3, the V gene TRBV20-1; D is uncertain. With 3 bases removed from V and 4 bases from J, the gap between germline ends came to 29 bases. The CDR3 extends over 19 amino acids. Germline lookup yields CDR1 DFQATT and CDR2 SNEGSKA (reference sequence).

This clonotype appeared many times. A much larger clone lies one base from this, so it may be a read error. J is TRBJ2-2 and V is TRBV6-1, with D unclear. CDR1 and CDR2 from the germline V gene are MNHNS and SASEGT. V was clipped by 4 bases and J by 6 bases, with 12 bases between them. CDR3 length: 14 residues. CDR3 sequence reads: CASSALVGAGELFF. DNA of the CDR3: TGTGCCAGCAGTGCCCTAGTTGGAGCCGGGGAGCTGTTTTTT.

This clonotype appeared many times. The chain joins TRBV6-5 to TRBJ1-1; TRBD1 aligns across 8 bases. Germline V gives CDR1 MNHEY, CDR2 SVGAGI. Trimming removed 6 bases from V and 5 bases from J; junction bases left unmatched: 8. This CDR3 comprises 14 residues. CDR3 sequence: CASSSQGAWTEAFF. CDR3 DNA sequence: TGTGCCAGCAGCTCCCAGGGGGCATGGACTGAAGCTTTCTTT.

This clonotype was detected ten times or more. This chain uses TRBV19 with TRBJ2-7, with TRBD2 as a possible D gene (5 bases). Germline CDR1 and CDR2: LNHDA and SQIVND (reference sequence). This CDR3 contains 16 residues. V was trimmed by 1 base and J by 1 base, leaving 14 bases between them. CDR3 coding DNA: TGTGCCAGTAGTATAGGGGGAGCTAGCAGATCCTACGAGCAGTACTTC. Its protein product is CASSIGGASRSYEQYF.

This clonotype appeared once. The chain uses TRBV20-1 and TRBJ1-2; TRBD1 aligns across 10 bases. The trim removed 0 bases at V and 6 bases at J, leaving 10 bases unmatched. CDR1 is DFQATT, CDR2 SNEGSKA, per germline (reference sequence). This CDR3 has 16 amino acids. The CDR3 coding sequence is TGCAGTGCTAGAGATGATCCGGGACAGGGGTTCGATGGCTACACCTTC. Its translation is CSARDDPGQGFDGYTF.

This clonotype is deemed medium-sized. This sequence joins TRBV7-2 and TRBJ2-1; D is tentatively TRBD1 or TRBD2 (5 bases each). CDR3 length: 15 amino acids. Germline V gene sequence: CDR1 SGHTA, CDR2 FQGNSA. The V end lost 4 bases, the J end lost 2 bases, and 12 bases lay between the germline ends. The DNA for the CDR3 is TGTGCCAGCAGCTCGGGGCGGGCAACCTACAATGAGCAGTTCTTC. Its translation is CASSSGRATYNEQFF.

This rearrangement joins TRBV6-2 or TRBV6-3 to TRBJ1-2, with D possibly matching TRBD1 (5 bases). This CDR3 has 13 amino acids. V shed 10 bases and J shed 6 bases, with 18 bases lying between them. CDR1 and CDR2 from the germline V gene are MNHEY and SVGEGT. This CDR3 reads CATIRDGLDGYTF. The CDR3 DNA reads TGTGCCACTATTCGGGACGGCCTTGATGGCTACACCTTC.

This clonotype is judged medium-sized. The chain couples TRBV20-1 to TRBJ2-7, with 10 bases that match TRBD2. Germline values: CDR1 DFQATT, CDR2 SNEGSKA (reference sequence). This CDR3 has 13 residues. With V trimmed by 6 bases and J by 3 bases, 5 bases remained unmatched. In nucleotides, the CDR3 is TGCAGTGCCTGGACTAGCGGAGTCTACGAGCAGTACTTC. Protein product: CSAWTSGVYEQYF.

The sample holds many counts of this clonotype. V and J are TRBV11-3 and TRBJ2-5; the D gene is possibly TRBD2 (5 bases). CDR3 length: 14 residues. Trimming cost V 1 base and J 0 bases, with 6 bases left between them. In germline, CDR1 is SGHNT, CDR2 YENEEA. The CDR3 loop reads CASSLAGNQETQYF. CDR3 in DNA: TGTGCCAGCAGCTTAGCGGGGAACCAAGAGACCCAGTACTTC.

This clonotype has a count of ten or more. CDR3 region: CASSLSWGEQFF. The CDR3 coding sequence is TGTGCCAGCAGCCTCTCTTGGGGCGAGCAGTTCTTC. V is TRBV12-3 or TRBV12-4 and J is TRBJ2-1, with D possibly matching TRBD1 (5 bases). Trimming took 6 bases from V and 10 from J, leaving 13 bases between them. This CDR3 comprises 12 residues.

This chain joins TRBV5-1 and TRBJ1-2; 11 nucleotides agree with TRBD1. The CDR3 runs 17 residues. Germline CDR1 is SGHRS and CDR2 is YFSETQ. The V gene end was trimmed by 1 base and the J gene end by 2 bases; junction bases not matched to a gene: 7. The CDR3, as DNA: TGCGCCAGCAGCTTGAGGGGACAGGGGGGAGGAAACTATGGCTACACCTTC. Amino acids: CASSLRGQGGGNYGYTF.

This clonotype is labeled medium-sized. The V and J genes are TRBV9 and TRBJ2-1, with TRBD1 matching 8 bases. V lost 4 bases, J lost 6 bases, and 9 bases stayed unmatched. Germline V gene lookup returns CDR1 SGDLS and CDR2 YYNGEE. This CDR3 region has 15 residues. CDR3 sequence reads: CASSPRTGTGNEQFF. The CDR3 nucleotides are TGTGCCAGCAGCCCCAGGACAGGGACGGGCAATGAGCAGTTCTTC.

This clonotype ranks as medium-sized. For the CDR3, the DNA is TGTGCCAGCAGCGGACGGGACACGTACGAGCAGTACTTC. This translates into CASSGRDTYEQYF. The gene calls are TRBV9 and TRBJ2-7, with D maybe TRBD1 (6 bases). V was trimmed by 3 bases and J by 4 bases, leaving 11 bases between them. The CDR3 is made up of 13 amino acids. In germline, CDR1 is SGDLS, CDR2 YYNGEE.

The V gene is TRBV24-1, the J gene TRBJ1-1; D unclear. Germline-derived CDR1 and CDR2 are KGHDR and SFDVKD. CDR3 length equals 13 residues. Trimming removed 4 bases from V and 1 base from J, with 6 bases in between. This chain's CDR3 is CATSDRTNTEAFF. The CDR3 DNA reads as TGTGCCACCAGTGACCGGACGAACACTGAAGCTTTCTTT.

The chain carries TRBV20-1 and TRBJ1-4; D unclear. Germline CDR1 DFQATT, CDR2 SNEGSKA (reference sequence). Trimming removed 1 base at V and 8 bases at J, with 8 bases between. The CDR3 totals 12 residues. The CDR3: CSARGPGEKLFF. DNA of the CDR3: TGCAGTGCTAGAGGTCCGGGGGAAAAACTGTTTTTT.

The table lists this clonotype with many counts. The chain joins TRBV6-1 to TRBJ2-3, with D perhaps matching TRBD2 (7 bases). The CDR3 spans 16 residues. CDR1 and CDR2 from the germline V gene are MNHNS and SASEGT. Trimming took off 5 bases at V and 0 bases at J, with 15 bases between the two ends. In nucleotides, the CDR3 is TGTGCCAGCAGTCTACAGGGACTAACTAGCACAGATACGCAGTATTTT. This encodes CASSLQGLTSTDTQYF.

In its sample, this clonotype was seen many times. V usage is TRBV3-1 and J usage is TRBJ1-6; D call uncertain. Trimming pared 1 base from V and 11 bases from J, leaving 18 bases between. Per the germline V gene, CDR1 is LGHDT and CDR2 is YNNKEL (reference sequence). The CDR3 is 16 residues long. CDR3: CASSQGVARLQAPLHF. In nucleotides, the CDR3 is TGTGCCAGCAGCCAAGGGGTTGCCAGGCTTCAGGCACCCCTCCACTTT.

This clonotype appeared many times. The genes are TRBV5-1 and TRBJ2-1, with TRBD2 matching 8 bases. Germline loops: CDR1 SGHRS, CDR2 YFSETQ. V dropped 1 base and J dropped 7; count of bases not matched to a gene: 10. The CDR3 runs 16 residues. The CDR3 DNA sequence: TGCGCCAGCAGCTTGCAACCGGGACTAGGCCAGAATGAGCAGTTCTTC. Its translation is CASSLQPGLGQNEQFF.

This clonotype was seen at least ten times. The chain joins TRBV6-1 to TRBJ2-1, with 12 bases matching TRBD1. Germline lookup yields CDR1 MNHNS and CDR2 SASEGT. Trimming took 7 bases from V and 9 from J; bases not matched to a gene: 10. The CDR3 covers 15 residues. The CDR3 DNA sequence: TGTGCCAGCAAATCGGCGGGACAGGGGGCATTTGAGCAGTTCTTC. Protein sequence: CASKSAGQGAFEQFF.

This chain connects TRBV9 to TRBJ2-1; 10 nucleotides agree with TRBD2. Germline CDR1 and CDR2: SGDLS and YYNGEE. This CDR3 is built from 16 residues. Trimming cost V 3 bases and J 7 bases; bases outside gene matches: 10. DNA of the CDR3: TGTGCCAGCAGCGCCCGACTAGCGGGTGGGAGGAATGAGCAGTTCTTC. Protein sequence: CASSARLAGGRNEQFF.

This clonotype occurred many times. J is TRBJ2-5 and V is TRBV28, with 8 nucleotides matching TRBD2. CDR1 MDHEN and CDR2 SYDVKM come from the germline V gene. The CDR3 extends over 15 amino acids. After removal of 7 bases from V and 5 bases from J, the junction contained 12 bases not matched to a gene. This CDR3 reads CASTTQGLGRETQYF. CDR3 bases: TGTGCCAGCACCACTCAGGGACTAGGGCGGGAGACCCAGTACTTC.

The CDR3, as DNA: TGTGCCAGCAGTGAAGAAGGGGGGGGCCTGGAGACCCAGTACTTC. Protein sequence: CASSEEGGGLETQYF. The gene calls are TRBV6-1 and TRBJ2-5; possibly TRBD2 for D (7 bases). The CDR3 spans 15 residues. The V end lost 1 base, the J end lost 5 bases, and 14 bases lay between the germline ends. In germline, CDR1 is MNHNS, CDR2 SASEGT.

This clonotype was observed once. This rearrangement joins TRBV5-1 to TRBJ1-5; 7 positions match TRBD1. The CDR3 is 15 amino acids. Germline assignment: CDR1 SGHRS and CDR2 YFSETQ. V shed 4 bases and J 2 bases; nucleotides not matched to a gene: 6. The CDR3 sequence: CASSGTGAGNQPQHF. The CDR3 DNA sequence: TGCGCCAGCAGCGGAACAGGGGCAGGCAATCAGCCCCAGCATTTT. Together with reference TRBV5-1 and TRBJ1-5, the CDR3 gives the full variable domain: KAGVTQTPRYLIKTRGQQVTLSCSPISGHRSVSWYQQTPGQGLQFLFEYFSETQRNKGNFPGRFSGRQFSNSRSEMNVSTLELGDSALYLCASSGTGAGNQPQHFGDGTRLSIL.

This clonotype was picked up one time. This may be a read error, as it is one base from a much larger clone. The rearrangement uses TRBV6-1 and TRBJ2-5; the match to TRBD2 covers 8 bases. This CDR3 has 13 residues. CDR1 and CDR2 (germline): MNHNS, SASEGT. This chain's CDR3 is CASSRPGLEAQYF. DNA of the CDR3: TGTGCCAGCAGCCGACCGGGACTAGAGGCCCAGTACTTC.

This clonotype has a count of ten or more. The J gene is TRBJ2-1, the V gene TRBV11-2; D is perhaps TRBD1 or TRBD2 (5 bases each). There are 15 residues in the CDR3. V dropped 5 bases and J dropped 0 bases, with 11 bases sitting between them. Germline values: CDR1 SGHAT, CDR2 FQNNGV. CDR3 loop: CASSPGRSSYNEQFF. For the CDR3, the DNA is TGTGCCAGCAGCCCGGGGCGGAGCTCCTACAATGAGCAGTTCTTC.

The chain recombines TRBV7-6 with TRBJ1-1, with 10 bases matching TRBD1. Germline loops: CDR1 SGHVS, CDR2 FNYEAQ. The length of the CDR3 is 14 residues. J was trimmed by 5 bases and V by 5 bases; bases with no gene match: 5. The CDR3 DNA follows: TGTGCCAGCAGCCCGGGACAGGGGAAAACTGAAGCTTTCTTT. This encodes CASSPGQGKTEAFF.